This T cell receptor (beta chain) was identified in a study of cytomegalovirus exposure and HLA in healthy donors. Notes on the study in general: Cytomegalovirus-associated TCR beta chains were listed, numbering 150 to 200. Many donors shared some public TCRs, even though most TCR sequences were rare. In vitro experiments confirmed that three CMV-associated chains were specific for CMV antigens.

Worth noting for this clone: The antigen remains unidentified.

The method was immunoSEQ multiplex PCR; TCRdb's version includes in-frame clones alone and lacks a portion of them. The sample has 70,000 to 75,000 clones, over 90% seen once. The specimen sequenced was PBMCs. This TCR was recovered from a young woman in good health and CMV-seronegative.

CDR3 DNA sequence: TGTGCCAGCAGCGTAAAACACGGGGAATACAATGAGCAGTTCTTC. It is translated as CASSVKHGEYNEQFF. The gene calls are TRBV9 and TRBJ2-1; possible D gene TRBD2, 5 bases. Trimming shortened V by 1 base and J by 4 bases, and 12 bases separated the two germline ends. CDR3 length: 15 residues. The V gene's germline CDR1 is SGDLS and CDR2 YYNGEE.